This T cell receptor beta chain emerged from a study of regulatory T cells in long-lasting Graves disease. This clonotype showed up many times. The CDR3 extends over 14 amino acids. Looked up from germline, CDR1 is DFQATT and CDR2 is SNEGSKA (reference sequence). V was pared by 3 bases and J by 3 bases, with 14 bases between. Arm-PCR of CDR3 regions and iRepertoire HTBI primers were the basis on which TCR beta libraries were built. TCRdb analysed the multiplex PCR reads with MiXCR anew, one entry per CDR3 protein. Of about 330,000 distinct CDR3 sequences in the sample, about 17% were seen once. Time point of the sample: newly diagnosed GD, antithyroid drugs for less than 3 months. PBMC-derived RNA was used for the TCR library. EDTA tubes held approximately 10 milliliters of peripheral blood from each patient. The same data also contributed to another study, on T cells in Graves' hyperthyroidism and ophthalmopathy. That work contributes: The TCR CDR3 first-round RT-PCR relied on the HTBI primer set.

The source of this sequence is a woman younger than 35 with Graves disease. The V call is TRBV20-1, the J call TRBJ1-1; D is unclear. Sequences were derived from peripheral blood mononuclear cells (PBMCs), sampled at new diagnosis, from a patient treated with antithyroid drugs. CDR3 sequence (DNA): TGCAGTGCTAGTTCTTCATGGATCGACACTGAAGCTTTCTTT. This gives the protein CSASSSWIDTEAFF.